This paragraph reports one TCR beta chain. The treatment: about 20 received Ad26.COV2.S at low or high dose, single or two shots; several received placebo; per-sample allocation not given. Specimens were obtained on day 63 following the first vaccine or placebo injection. Spike of the Wuhan-strain SARS-CoV-2 was expressed by an Ad26 vector, which formed the vaccine. The junction had 9 bases not matched to a gene; V was cut back by 5 bases and J by 8 bases. The CDR3 spans 16 residues. Germline V gives CDR1 SEHNR, CDR2 FQNEAQ (reference sequence). Sequenced by immunoSEQ multiplex PCR; TCRdb stores in-frame clones only, minus some. The profile shows 430,000 or so clones, 80% to 95% of them singletons. The data were taken from a study of Ad26.COV2.S vaccination and SARS-CoV-2 variants.

This receptor was obtained from a person between 18 and 65 years old who received the Ad26.COV2.S COVID-19 vaccine or a placebo. The chain carries TRBV7-9 and TRBJ2-1; 13 bases are a match to TRBD2. The sample in question was peripheral blood, obtained in a trial of Ad26.COV2.S vaccine versus placebo. CDR3 DNA sequence: TGTGCCAGCAGCCTTCTGGGGACTAGCGGGACATATGAGCAGTTCTTC. The encoded protein is CASSLLGTSGTYEQFF.